One and the same sample provided the 3 T cell receptor beta chains below, sequenced in a study of T cell responses to AZD1222 COVID-19 vaccine. Using immunoSEQ multiplex PCR, the repertoire was profiled, and TCRdb retains in-frame clones only, with some absent. The data show 95,000 to 110,000 clones, about 87% seen once. The source was peripheral blood, collected on day 0 of AZD1222 vaccination. The receptors derive from an adult in good health.

The V and J genes are TRBV6-1 and TRBJ2-7; D remains unclear. CDR1 MNHNS and CDR2 SASEGT come from the germline V gene. This CDR3 is built from 14 residues. With 3 bases removed from V and 2 bases from J, the gap between germline ends came to 11 bases. The DNA of the CDR3 is TGTGCCAGCAGTGATCCCCCTGGGACCTACGAGCAGTACTTC. It translates to CASSDPPGTYEQYF.

The chain combines TRBV3-1 (or the pseudogene TRBV3-2) with TRBJ1-2; possibly TRBD1 for D (5 bases). V lost 4 bases, J lost 1 base, and 10 bases lay in between. Germline CDR1 is LGHDT and CDR2 is YNNKEL (reference sequence). The CDR3 is made up of 14 amino acids. The DNA of the CDR3 is TGTGCCAGCAGCCCGCGGGGGAATAACTATGGCTACACCTTC. Translating gives CASSPRGNNYGYTF.

The J gene is TRBJ1-2, the V gene TRBV7-9; D not certain. The CDR3 has 12 residues. Trimming cost V 5 bases and J 13 bases, with 17 bases left between them. Germline CDR1 SEHNR, CDR2 FQNEAQ (reference sequence). The CDR3, as DNA: TGTGCCAGCAGCCCGGGCCACCCGGAGGGCACCTTC. Translated: CASSPGHPEGTF.